Listed here are 21 T cell receptor beta chains from one sample, sequenced in a study of T-cell memory formation after mild COVID-19. One entry per CDR3 protein, called by TCRdb with MiXCR from the 5' RACE reads. The sample contains roughly 100,000 distinct CDR3 sequences, over 15% of which appear only once. The source material was PBMCs or a T cell subset sorted from them (not recorded which). The receptors here all came from an adult woman who had mild COVID-19 (a few samples of this study predate the infection). Cell type and time point are not known.

This clonotype was detected only a few times. This chain connects TRBV20-1 to TRBJ1-1; unclear D gene. V was cut by 0 bases and J by 0 bases, with 5 bases left in between. The CDR3 has 13 residues. In germline, CDR1 is DFQATT, CDR2 SNEGSKA (reference sequence). The CDR3 here is CSARDELNTEAFF. CDR3 bases: TGCAGTGCTAGAGATGAACTGAACACTGAAGCTTTCTTT.

The rearrangement links TRBV5-6 to TRBJ1-1, with D uncertain. The CDR3 extends over 12 amino acids. Trimming took 7 bases from V and 0 from J, leaving 7 bases between them. The V gene's germline CDR1 is SGHDT and CDR2 YYEEEE. The CDR3 loop reads CASGVVNTEAFF. DNA for the CDR3: TGTGCCAGCGGGGTGGTGAACACTGAAGCTTTCTTT.

This chain connects TRBV20-1 to TRBJ2-1, with D perhaps TRBD2 (5 bases). V gave up 7 bases and J gave up 5 bases, with 27 bases separating them. Germline loops: CDR1 DFQATT, CDR2 SNEGSKA (reference sequence). The length of the CDR3 is 17 residues. The CDR3 here is CSVLGPRDGVFHNEQFF. Here the CDR3 DNA reads TGCAGTGTGCTAGGGCCGAGGGATGGGGTGTTCCACAATGAGCAGTTCTTC.

This clonotype has only a few counts. This chain joins TRBV4-1 and TRBJ2-3, with 8 bases that match TRBD2. The length of the CDR3 is 14 residues. V was clipped by 3 bases and J by 6 bases; unmatched bases: 5. CDR1 and CDR2 from the germline V gene are MGHRA and YSYEKL. The CDR3 protein is CASSQAGGGDTQYF. The CDR3 DNA reads as TGCGCCAGCAGCCAGGCGGGGGGCGGGGATACGCAGTATTTT.

The gene calls are TRBV4-2 and TRBJ2-1, with D possibly being TRBD2 (7 bases). This CDR3 is 16 amino acids long. Germline V lookup: CDR1 LGHNA, CDR2 YNFKEQ. The V and J ends lost 4 bases and 4 bases respectively, with 17 bases between them. Here the CDR3 reads CASSPGGGIRYNEQFF. The CDR3 DNA reads as TGTGCCAGCAGCCCGGGGGGCGGAATTCGTTACAATGAGCAGTTCTTC.

The chain combines TRBV20-1 with TRBJ2-5, with D tentatively TRBD2 (5 bases). V was pared by 6 bases and J by 3 bases, with 32 bases between. CDR1 is DFQATT and CDR2 is SNEGSKA in the germline V gene (reference sequence). The CDR3 sequence is 19 residues long. In nucleotides, the CDR3 is TGCAGTGCGACCACGCCCGGTCTTATGGAAAGCGGTTGGGAAGAGACCCAGTACTTC. This gives the protein CSATTPGLMESGWEETQYF.

This clonotype has just a few counts. The chain couples TRBV4-3 to TRBJ2-1, with 8 bases matching TRBD2. Trimming removed 0 bases from V and 9 bases from J; junction bases left unmatched: 13. The CDR3 is 17 residues long. Germline V gene sequence: CDR1 LGHNA, CDR2 YSLEER. The CDR3 reads CASSQDWTSQYSSEQFF. CDR3 DNA sequence: TGCGCCAGCAGCCAAGATTGGACTAGCCAATATAGTAGTGAGCAGTTCTTC.

This clonotype appeared a few times. V gene TRBV5-4 combines with J gene TRBJ2-1, with 9 nucleotides matching TRBD1. V shed 4 bases, J shed 1 base, and the junction held 6 bases outside the gene matches. This CDR3 contains 16 residues. The germline CDR1 and CDR2 sequences are SGHNT and YYREEE (reference sequence). Here the CDR3 DNA reads TGTGCCAGCAGCACCCGGGACAGGGTTTCCTACAATGAGCAGTTCTTC. Its translation: CASSTRDRVSYNEQFF.

The genes are TRBV20-1 and TRBJ2-7; TRBD2 aligns across 11 bases. Trimming at V came to 7 bases and at J to 1 base, leaving 3 bases not matched to a gene. The CDR3 runs to 13 residues. Germline V CDR1 and CDR2: DFQATT, SNEGSKA (reference sequence). CDR3 in DNA: TGCAGTGGAGGGACTAGCGGTTCCTACGAGCAGTACTTC. It is translated as CSGGTSGSYEQYF.

As to this clonotype: The junction does not match germline at one end; this may be a read error. This rearrangement joins TRBV11-3 to TRBJ2-3, with D perhaps TRBD2 (6 bases). This CDR3 is built from 15 residues. The germline gives CDR1 SGHNT, CDR2 YENEEA. The CDR3 bases are TGTTCCAGCAGCCCCTCGCGGGGCATTACAGATACGCAGTATTTT. Its translation is CSSSPSRGITDTQYF.

The table lists this clonotype with a few counts. The J gene is TRBJ2-1, the V gene TRBV12-3 or TRBV12-4; TRBD2 is a possible D gene (6 bases). V lost 6 bases and J 8 bases, leaving 17 bases between the germline ends. The CDR3 runs to 14 residues. CDR3 loop: CASSPTPGGHEQFF. The DNA of the CDR3 is TGTGCCAGCAGCCCCACCCCCGGGGGTCATGAGCAGTTCTTC.

The chain carries TRBV4-1 and TRBJ1-1, with D perhaps TRBD1 (6 bases). V lost 0 bases to trimming and J lost 9 bases, with 14 bases between them. Germline loops: CDR1 MGHRA, CDR2 YSYEKL. This CDR3 has 14 residues. This CDR3 reads CASSQEGGKVKAFF. In nucleotides, the CDR3 is TGCGCCAGCAGCCAAGAAGGGGGGAAAGTTAAAGCTTTCTTT.

The CDR3 region has the DNA TGTGCCACCAGTGATCCGGACAGGGGAGCACTTGGCTACACCTTC. Its translation is CATSDPDRGALGYTF. J is TRBJ1-2 and V is TRBV24-1, with 9 nucleotides matching TRBD1. Germline-derived CDR1 and CDR2 are KGHDR and SFDVKD. J lost 7 bases, V lost 3 bases, and 8 bases had no gene match. The CDR3 runs to 15 residues.

CDR3 nucleotides: TGCAGTGCTACCGGACTAGCGGGAGCGCCGGAACCTCAAGAGACCCAGTACTTC. This gives the protein CSATGLAGAPEPQETQYF. V gene TRBV20-1 combines with J gene TRBJ2-5; 13 bases line up with TRBD2. Unmatched junction bases numbered 13, after V lost 4 bases and J lost 2 bases. CDR1 and CDR2 from the germline V gene are DFQATT and SNEGSKA (reference sequence). The CDR3 runs to 18 residues.

This clonotype showed up just a few times. This CDR3 is CASSLPSGPYNEQFF. The DNA of the CDR3 is TGTGCCAGCAGCCTACCTAGCGGGCCGTACAATGAGCAGTTCTTC. The genes are TRBV12-3 or TRBV12-4 and TRBJ2-1; 8 nucleotides match TRBD2. CDR3 length: 15 residues. V dropped 6 bases and J dropped 4; count of bases not matched to a gene: 8.

This clonotype has a handful of counts. CDR3: CASSEMTGSPTTDTQYF. CDR3 in DNA: TGTGCCAGCAGTGAAATGACAGGGTCCCCTACCACAGATACGCAGTATTTT. The J gene is TRBJ2-3, the V gene TRBV2, with 7 nucleotides matching TRBD1. Germline V lookup: CDR1 SNHLY, CDR2 FYNNEI. Trimming removed 2 bases from V and 2 bases from J; junction bases left unmatched: 10. The CDR3 has 17 residues.

The V call is TRBV30, the J call TRBJ1-1; TRBD1 aligns across 9 bases. This CDR3 has 11 amino acids. Germline CDR1 is GTSNPN and CDR2 is SVGIG (reference sequence). The V gene end was trimmed by 5 bases and the J gene end by 5 bases; junction bases not matched to a gene: 0. CDR3 region: CAWGQGTEAFF. CDR3 bases: TGTGCCTGGGGACAGGGGACTGAAGCTTTCTTT.

The chain carries TRBV6-2 or TRBV6-3 and TRBJ2-7; 8 bases fit TRBD2. Germline V gives CDR1 MNHEY, CDR2 SVGEGT. The CDR3 spans 14 residues. Trimming cost V 4 bases and J 2 bases; bases outside gene matches: 4. The CDR3 DNA sequence: TGTGCCAGCAGTTCCACTAGCGGCCCCTACGAGCAGTACTTC. Its translation: CASSSTSGPYEQYF.

This clonotype was counted only a few times. The V call is TRBV4-1, the J call TRBJ1-4; no clear D. CDR1 and CDR2 from the germline V gene are MGHRA and YSYEKL. The CDR3 sequence is 11 residues long. The ends were cut back, 9 bases at V and 8 bases at J, with 10 bases in the middle. CDR3 nucleotide sequence: TGCGCCAGTAAGAGCAGGGAAAAACTGTTTTTT. This gives the protein CASKSREKLFF.

The chain couples TRBV5-1 to TRBJ2-7; D not certain. The germline V gene has CDR1 SGHRS and CDR2 YFSETQ. The CDR3 spans 14 residues. V was pared by 2 bases and J by 0 bases, with 9 bases between. The CDR3 loop reads CASSFGPNSYEQYF. CDR3 coding DNA: TGCGCCAGCAGCTTCGGACCTAACTCCTACGAGCAGTACTTC.

The gene calls are TRBV24-1 and TRBJ1-2; perhaps TRBD1 as D (6 bases). Between the trimmed V and J ends, which lost 3 bases and 6 bases, there was a span of 13 bases. The CDR3 has 14 residues. CDR1 is KGHDR and CDR2 is SFDVKD in the germline V gene. The CDR3 spells CATSDHRVSNGYTF. Here the CDR3 DNA reads TGTGCCACCAGTGATCACAGGGTCTCTAATGGCTACACCTTC.